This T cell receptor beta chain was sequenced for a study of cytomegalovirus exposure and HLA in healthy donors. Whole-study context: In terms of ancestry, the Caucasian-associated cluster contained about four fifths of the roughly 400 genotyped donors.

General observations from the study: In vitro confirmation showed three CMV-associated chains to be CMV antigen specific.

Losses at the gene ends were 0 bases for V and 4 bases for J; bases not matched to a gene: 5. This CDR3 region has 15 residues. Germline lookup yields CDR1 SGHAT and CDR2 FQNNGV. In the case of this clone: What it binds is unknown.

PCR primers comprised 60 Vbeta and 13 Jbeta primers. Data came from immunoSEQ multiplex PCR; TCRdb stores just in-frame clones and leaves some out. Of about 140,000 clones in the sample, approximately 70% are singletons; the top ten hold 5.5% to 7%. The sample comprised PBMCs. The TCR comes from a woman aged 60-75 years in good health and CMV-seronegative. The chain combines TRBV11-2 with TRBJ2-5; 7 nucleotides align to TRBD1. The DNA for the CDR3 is TGTGCCAGCAGCTTAGACAGGGGGTGGGGAGAGACCCAGTACTTC. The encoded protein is CASSLDRGWGETQYF.